This entry lists 14 T cell receptor beta chains sequenced from one sample in a study of cytomegalovirus exposure and HLA in healthy donors. It was with 60 Vbeta and 13 Jbeta primers that the PCR ran. Clones were sequenced by immunoSEQ multiplex PCR, and TCRdb holds only the in-frame ones, with some missing. Counted here are approximately 110,000 clones, less than 80% occurring once; the ten biggest clones make up 2.5% to 3.5%. Material: PBMCs. The receptors here all came from a woman aged 40 to 50 in good health and CMV-seronegative.

This clone was counted a few times. Here the CDR3 DNA reads TGTGCCAGCAGCTCAGACAGAATGGCCTACGAGCAGTACTTC. Amino acid sequence: CASSSDRMAYEQYF. The chain couples TRBV7-2 to TRBJ2-7; D may be TRBD1 (5 bases). Germline CDR1 reads SGHTA; CDR2 reads FQGNSA. This CDR3 spans 14 amino acids. V was trimmed by 4 bases and J by 2 bases, leaving 12 bases between them.

This clone was recorded a few times. The CDR3 DNA reads as TGTGCCAGCTCCCCGACAGGGTTTCAGCCCCAGCATTTT. It encodes CASSPTGFQPQHF. The chain couples TRBV28 to TRBJ1-5, with 7 bases lining up with TRBD1. Trimming at V came to 8 bases and at J to 6 bases, leaving 7 bases not matched to a gene. Looked up from germline, CDR1 is MDHEN and CDR2 is SYDVKM. The length of the CDR3 is 13 residues.

The genes are TRBV27 and TRBJ2-7; D is uncertain. Per the germline V gene, CDR1 is MNHEY and CDR2 is SMNVEV (reference sequence). V lost 0 bases to trimming and J lost 2 bases, with 17 bases between them. The CDR3 has 17 amino acids. The CDR3 loop is CASSLSARNLLPYEQYF. The CDR3 DNA is TGTGCCAGCAGTTTATCTGCTAGGAACCTACTACCCTACGAGCAGTACTTC.

A word on this clone: No conserved phenylalanine or tryptophan ends this CDR3, so it is likely a read error. The V call is TRBV30, the J call TRBJ1-2; 9 nucleotides agree with TRBD1. Trimming cost V 5 bases and J 8 bases; bases outside gene matches: 6. The V gene's germline CDR1 is GTSNPN and CDR2 SVGIG (reference sequence). The CDR3 is made up of 12 amino acids. CDR3 bases: TGTGCCTGGGAGACAGGGGGGGGCGGCTACACCTCC. This encodes CAWETGGGGYTS.

The chain combines TRBV4-3 with TRBJ1-4; D is uncertain. This CDR3 is built from 16 residues. Trimming removed 0 bases from V and 8 bases from J, with 16 bases in between. Germline V CDR1 and CDR2: LGHNA, YSLEER. For the CDR3, the DNA is TGCGCCAGCAGCCAAGATCATGTAGGGAGCGGGGAAAAACTGTTTTTT. It yields the protein CASSQDHVGSGEKLFF.

The chain carries TRBV28 and TRBJ2-2, with 8 bases aligning to TRBD1. CDR3 length equals 14 residues. Germline lookup yields CDR1 MDHEN and CDR2 SYDVKM. J lost 6 bases, V lost 7 bases, and 7 bases had no gene match. CDR3 sequence reads: CASNTGGKAGELFF. The CDR3 region has the DNA TGTGCCAGCAATACAGGGGGGAAAGCCGGGGAGCTGTTTTTT. The full variable domain, with the rest looked up from reference TRBV28 and TRBJ2-2, is DVKVTQSSRYLVKRTGEKVFLECVQDMDHENMFWYRQDPGLGLRLIYFSYDVKMKEKGDIPEGYSVSREKKERFSLILESASTNQTSMYLCASNTGGKAGELFFGEGSRLTVL.

DNA of the CDR3: TGCAGCGTGGGGACTAGCGGGGCCCTTGACGAGCAGTACTTC. It encodes CSVGTSGALDEQYF. V and J are TRBV29-1 and TRBJ2-7; 13 nucleotides line up with TRBD2. The germline CDR1 and CDR2 sequences are SQVTM and ANQGSEA. The CDR3 is 14 residues long. V shed 6 bases and J 5 bases; nucleotides not matched to a gene: 7.

The CDR3 reads CASSTGTGPSTDTQYF. CDR3 coding DNA: TGTGCCAGCAGCACCGGGACAGGGCCGAGCACAGATACGCAGTATTTT. The J gene is TRBJ2-3, the V gene TRBV7-2, with 9 positions matching TRBD1. The length of the CDR3 is 16 residues. V lost 5 bases to trimming and J lost 0 bases; unmatched junction nucleotides: 6. Germline V gives CDR1 SGHTA, CDR2 FQGNSA.

The chain links TRBV28 to TRBJ2-1; 12 bases agree with TRBD2. The CDR3 runs to 17 residues. The germline CDR1 and CDR2 sequences are MDHEN and SYDVKM. V shed 3 bases, J shed 3 bases, and the junction held 6 bases outside the gene matches. CDR3 DNA sequence: TGTGCCAGCAGTTTTCTAGCGGGAGGGAGTCGCTACAATGAGCAGTTCTTC. Encoded protein: CASSFLAGGSRYNEQFF.

The CDR3 loop reads CASSQDWAGDDEQYF. Here the CDR3 DNA reads TGCGCCAGCAGCCAAGATTGGGCAGGCGATGACGAGCAGTACTTC. The chain links TRBV4-1 to TRBJ2-7; D unclear. The CDR3 totals 15 residues. Germline assignment: CDR1 MGHRA and CDR2 YSYEKL. Trimming left V 0 bases short and J 5 bases short, with 14 bases between.

The chain uses TRBV5-4 and TRBJ2-2; 11 bases match TRBD1. CDR1 is SGHNT, CDR2 YYREEE, per germline (reference sequence). Trimming cost V 7 bases and J 5 bases; bases outside gene matches: 10. The CDR3 is made up of 16 amino acids. The CDR3 DNA reads TGTGCCAGCGAAAACGGTCGGGACAGGGGGACCGGGGAGCTGTTTTTT. Amino acid sequence: CASENGRDRGTGELFF. Full variable domain (missing parts from reference TRBV5-4 and TRBJ2-2): ETGVTQSPTHLIKTRGQQVTLRCSSQSGHNTVSWYQQALGQGPQFIFQYYREEENGRGNFPPRFSGLQFPNYSSELNVNALELDDSALYLCASENGRDRGTGELFFGEGSRLTVL.

The CDR3 protein is CASSFSVAGDNEQFF. CDR3 bases: TGCGCCAGCAGCTTTTCAGTTGCAGGGGACAATGAGCAGTTCTTC. The chain couples TRBV5-1 to TRBJ2-1, with D perhaps matching TRBD1 (6 bases). CDR3 length: 15 amino acids. CDR1 is SGHRS and CDR2 is YFSETQ in the germline V gene. V was clipped by 2 bases and J by 5 bases, with 14 bases between them. The variable domain in full, completed from reference TRBV5-1 and TRBJ2-1, reads KAGVTQTPRYLIKTRGQQVTLSCSPISGHRSVSWYQQTPGQGLQFLFEYFSETQRNKGNFPGRFSGRQFSNSRSEMNVSTLELGDSALYLCASSFSVAGDNEQFFGPGTRLTVL.

The chain uses TRBV19 and TRBJ1-1; 7 positions match TRBD1. Germline V CDR1 and CDR2: LNHDA, SQIVND (reference sequence). V shed 6 bases, J shed 0 bases, and the junction held 10 bases outside the gene matches. CDR3 length: 16 amino acids. The CDR3 here is CASRHRDRSMNTEAFF. In DNA form, the CDR3 reads TGTGCCAGTAGACACCGGGACAGATCCATGAACACTGAAGCTTTCTTT.

The CDR3 nucleotides are TGTGCCAGCAGTTTGGGAGCACAGGGAGTTTTATCGCGGAACATGAACACTGAAGCTTTCTTT. Its protein product is CASSLGAQGVLSRNMNTEAFF. This rearrangement joins TRBV27 to TRBJ1-1; a possible D gene is TRBD1 (6 bases). V lost 3 bases and J lost 0, with 29 bases in between. Germline CDR1 is MNHEY and CDR2 is SMNVEV (reference sequence). The CDR3 is 21 amino acids.